Shown below are 28 T cell receptor beta chains from a single sample sequenced in a study of T cells after yellow fever vaccination. TCRdb reprocessed the 5' RACE reads via MiXCR and lists one record per CDR3 protein. The table has under 550,000 distinct CDR3 sequences, roughly a fifth seen once. The sequences come from PBMCs, collected 20 to 25 days after the first yellow fever vaccination. The receptors come from a man between 18 and 29 years old who received the YFV17D yellow fever vaccine.

This chain connects TRBV12-3 or TRBV12-4 to TRBJ1-5, with 7 bases fitting TRBD1. The junction had 7 bases not matched to a gene; V was cut back by 5 bases and J by 6 bases. This CDR3 contains 14 residues. CDR3 amino acids: CASSTQGKGQPQHF. The CDR3 DNA sequence: TGTGCCAGCAGTACACAGGGGAAAGGTCAGCCCCAGCATTTT.

The gene calls are TRBV20-1 and TRBJ2-2; D is tentatively TRBD1 or TRBD2 (6 bases each). Germline V gives CDR1 DFQATT, CDR2 SNEGSKA (reference sequence). V was pared by 0 bases and J by 0 bases, with 8 bases between. This CDR3 has 15 amino acids. The CDR3 DNA reads as TGCAGTGCTAGAGAAGGGGGGTCGAACACCGGGGAGCTGTTTTTT. Its protein product is CSAREGGSNTGELFF.

Only a few counts were recorded for this clonotype. This rearrangement joins TRBV5-1 to TRBJ2-5; 9 positions agree with TRBD2. J lost 2 bases, V lost 4 bases, and 6 bases had no gene match. Germline assignment: CDR1 SGHRS and CDR2 YFSETQ. The CDR3 runs to 15 residues. This chain's CDR3 is CASSVTSGIQETQYF. DNA for the CDR3: TGCGCCAGCAGCGTGACTAGCGGAATTCAAGAGACCCAGTACTTC.

This clonotype occurred a few times. The CDR3 DNA follows: TGTGCCAGCAGCTTAGCGCGCCGGGAGGGCTACACCTTC. Translating it yields CASSLARREGYTF. The rearrangement joins TRBV7-9 to TRBJ1-2, with D unclear. The germline CDR1 and CDR2 sequences are SEHNR and FQNEAQ (reference sequence). V lost 0 bases to trimming and J lost 8 bases, with 10 bases between them. The CDR3 spans 13 residues.

V is TRBV6-2 or TRBV6-3 and J is TRBJ2-6; 10 nucleotides match TRBD1. The ends lost 11 bases at V and 1 base at J; junction bases unmatched: 14. CDR1 MNHEY and CDR2 SVGEGT come from the germline V gene. There are 18 residues in the CDR3. The CDR3 loop reads CAGSSYADRGSGANVLTF. The DNA of the CDR3 is TGTGCCGGGAGCAGCTACGCGGACAGGGGGTCTGGGGCCAACGTCCTGACTTTC.

The rearrangement joins TRBV12-3 or TRBV12-4 to TRBJ2-7; D unclear. The V and J ends lost 6 bases and 7 bases respectively, with 16 bases between them. The CDR3 runs to 13 residues. Written as DNA, the CDR3 is TGTGCCAGCAGCCCTGCCCGACGGAAAGAGCAGTACGTC. Translating gives CASSPARRKEQYV.

This clonotype was recorded a few times. The rearrangement links TRBV20-1 to TRBJ2-5; 7 bases line up with TRBD2. V gave up 2 bases and J gave up 5 bases; unmatched junction bases: 11. The CDR3 has 15 residues. Germline assignment: CDR1 DFQATT and CDR2 SNEGSKA (reference sequence). The CDR3 DNA follows: TGCAGTGCTAGATTGTGGGGGGGTGGACGGGAGACCCAGTACTTC. This sequence encodes CSARLWGGGRETQYF.

The V gene is TRBV4-3, the J gene TRBJ2-3; 8 nucleotides align to TRBD2. Germline V gives CDR1 LGHNA, CDR2 YSLEER. Trimming at V came to 6 bases and at J to 1 base, leaving 9 bases not matched to a gene. The CDR3 consists of 16 residues. The CDR3 nucleotides are TGCGCCAGCAGTTTATACCGGGGGGGCCGCACAGATACGCAGTATTTT. It encodes CASSLYRGGRTDTQYF.

In this sample, this clonotype turned up a few times. The chain has TRBV10-3 and TRBJ2-1, with 10 nucleotides matching TRBD1. V trimming: 3 bases; J trimming: 8 bases; junction bases outside the gene matches: 4. Germline V CDR1 and CDR2: ENHRY, SYGVKD. This CDR3 is built from 14 residues. The CDR3 loop reads CAISDLDRGYEQFF. DNA of the CDR3: TGTGCCATCAGTGACTTGGACAGGGGGTATGAGCAGTTCTTC.

Only a few counts were recorded for this clonotype. V is TRBV7-2 and J is TRBJ2-2, with a weak D call TRBD2 (5 bases). Germline loops: CDR1 SGHTA, CDR2 FQGNSA. The length of the CDR3 is 15 residues. Trimming took off 6 bases at V and 3 bases at J, with 14 bases between the two ends. The CDR3 protein is CASSSTTTYTGELFF. The CDR3 bases are TGTGCCAGCAGTTCGACTACTACCTACACCGGGGAGCTGTTTTTT.

With respect to this clonotype: A clone one base away is much larger, so this may be a read error. The chain employs TRBV20-1 and TRBJ2-3; D perhaps matches TRBD1 (5 bases). The length of the CDR3 is 14 residues. The germline gives CDR1 DFQATT, CDR2 SNEGSKA (reference sequence). Deletions cut 5 bases from V and 2 bases from J, with 14 bases between. Here the CDR3 reads CSALDRETTDTQYF. The CDR3 nucleotides are TGCAGTGCTCTCGACAGAGAAACCACAGATACGCAGTATTTT.

The V call is TRBV5-1, the J call TRBJ1-4; possibly TRBD1 for D (5 bases). V shed 4 bases and J shed 8 bases, with 24 bases lying between them. The CDR3 is made up of 17 amino acids. Germline V gives CDR1 SGHRS, CDR2 YFSETQ. CDR3 nucleotide sequence: TGCGCCAGCAGCGAAGGCACGAACCGGGGCTCCAGGGAAAAACTGTTTTTT. Translated, it gives CASSEGTNRGSREKLFF.

This clonotype was observed a handful of times. The V and J genes are TRBV27 and TRBJ1-2; unclear D gene. The V end was cut by 2 bases, the J end by 5 bases, with 9 bases between. Germline V lookup: CDR1 MNHEY, CDR2 SMNVEV (reference sequence). This CDR3 region has 13 residues. CDR3 sequence: CASSLMLGYGYTF. DNA for the CDR3: TGTGCCAGCAGTTTAATGTTGGGGTATGGCTACACCTTC.

Only a few counts were recorded for this clonotype. This chain links TRBV6-2 or TRBV6-3 with TRBJ2-3; 9 nucleotides match TRBD2. CDR3 length equals 16 residues. Germline lookup yields CDR1 MNHEY and CDR2 SVGEGT. Trimming removed 5 bases from V and 7 bases from J; junction bases left unmatched: 13. The CDR3 region has the DNA TGTGCCAGCAGTACGGACGAGCGGGGGGTTTCAAATACGCAGTATTTT. It codes for CASSTDERGVSNTQYF.

In its sample, this clonotype was seen a few times. J is TRBJ1-2 and V is TRBV6-1; D not resolved. Trimming cost V 4 bases and J 5 bases, with 14 bases left between them. The CDR3 is 14 amino acids. Per germline, CDR1 MNHNS and CDR2 SASEGT. The CDR3 loop is CASSALKGLYGYTF. CDR3 DNA: TGTGCCAGCAGTGCCCTCAAGGGCTTATATGGCTACACCTTC.

This clonotype has only a few counts. The chain couples TRBV20-1 to TRBJ2-3; the match to TRBD1 covers 8 bases. The length of the CDR3 is 17 residues. Germline lookup yields CDR1 DFQATT and CDR2 SNEGSKA (reference sequence). J gave up 2 bases and V 0 bases, and 10 bases lay outside the gene matches. The CDR3 bases are TGCAGTGCTAGAGATCCCCCCGGACAGGGCTACACAGATACGCAGTATTTT. Its translation: CSARDPPGQGYTDTQYF.

This clonotype was picked up a small number of times. The V call is TRBV19, the J call TRBJ2-3; D remains ambiguous. Germline assignment: CDR1 LNHDA and CDR2 SQIVND (reference sequence). V was shortened by 3 bases and J by 2 bases, with 18 bases between the two germline ends. CDR3 length equals 17 residues. CDR3 nucleotide sequence: TGTGCCAGTAGTATGAACCCCGGAGACTCGCACACAGATACGCAGTATTTT. Its translation: CASSMNPGDSHTDTQYF.

This clonotype was observed a handful of times. J is TRBJ2-1 and V is TRBV20-1; TRBD1 agrees at 9 bases. V shed 6 bases and J 3 bases; nucleotides not matched to a gene: 6. This CDR3 has 14 residues. Germline V gene sequence: CDR1 DFQATT, CDR2 SNEGSKA (reference sequence). The CDR3 nucleotides are TGCAGTGCCTGGGGACAGGGAAGCTACAATGAGCAGTTCTTC. Protein sequence: CSAWGQGSYNEQFF.

In its sample, this clonotype was seen a few times. The V call is TRBV6-4, the J call TRBJ1-5; D uncertain. CDR1 is MRHNA, CDR2 SNTAGT, per germline. The CDR3 is made up of 13 amino acids. V was cut by 3 bases and J by 8 bases, with 11 bases left in between. Here the CDR3 DNA reads TGTGCCAGCAGTGAATCCCCATTTGAGCCCCAGCATTTT. Protein: CASSESPFEPQHF.

This clonotype was found a few times. CDR3 nucleotide sequence: TGCGCCAGCAGCCAAGAATTCGGACAGGGAGGTCAGCCCCAGCATTTT. Translated: CASSQEFGQGGQPQHF. The gene calls are TRBV4-3 and TRBJ1-5, with 8 positions matching TRBD1. Germline V gives CDR1 LGHNA, CDR2 YSLEER. V dropped 0 bases and J dropped 6; count of bases not matched to a gene: 7. The CDR3 has 16 amino acids.

The chain uses TRBV9 and TRBJ2-1; D gene uncertain. The CDR3 is 14 amino acids. V lost 0 bases, J lost 4 bases, and 8 bases lay in between. Germline CDR1 reads SGDLS; CDR2 reads YYNGEE. The CDR3: CASSVVGTYNEQFF. Here the CDR3 DNA reads TGTGCCAGCAGCGTAGTTGGCACATACAATGAGCAGTTCTTC. Using reference TRBV9 and TRBJ2-1 for the parts outside the CDR3, the full variable domain is DSGVTQTPKHLITATGQRVTLRCSPRSGDLSVYWYQQSLDQGLQFLIQYYNGEERAKGNILERFSAQQFPDLHSELNLSSLELGDSALYFCASSVVGTYNEQFFGPGTRLTVL.

This rearrangement joins TRBV6-1 to TRBJ2-3, with 9 bases matching TRBD2. Per the germline V gene, CDR1 is MNHNS and CDR2 is SASEGT. The CDR3 has 14 amino acids. With 7 bases clipped from V and 4 bases from J, the junction kept 6 bases outside the gene matches. The CDR3 DNA sequence: TGTGCCAGCACGCAGCGGGGGGCACCAGATACGCAGTATTTT. It yields the protein CASTQRGAPDTQYF.

On this clonotype itself: An end of the junction does not agree with germline; a read error may underlie this. The V gene is TRBV2, the J gene TRBJ2-3, with TRBD1 identical over 7 bases. The germline V gene encodes CDR1 SNHLY and CDR2 FYNNEI. The CDR3 totals 14 residues. CDR3 sequence reads: CASIERGLTDTQYF. CDR3 DNA sequence: TGTGCCAGCATTGAAAGGGGGCTTACAGATACGCAGTATTTT.

In its sample, this clonotype was seen a few times. CDR3 sequence reads: CASSYGDPPTGYGYTF. CDR3 nucleotide sequence: TGTGCCAGCAGTTACGGGGACCCCCCGACGGGCTATGGCTACACCTTC. The rearrangement links TRBV6-5 to TRBJ1-2, with D perhaps TRBD1 (5 bases). Looked up from germline, CDR1 is MNHEY and CDR2 is SVGAGI. The CDR3 is made up of 16 amino acids. Trimming stripped 2 bases from V and 4 bases from J, with 17 bases between.

This clonotype was seen more than once but under ten times. This chain uses TRBV5-4 with TRBJ2-5; D gene uncertain. V lost 4 bases and J lost 2, with 18 bases in between. Germline V gene data show CDR1 as SGHNT and CDR2 as YYREEE (reference sequence). This CDR3 region has 16 residues. CDR3 residues: CASSPTSIRFQETQYF. The CDR3 DNA follows: TGTGCCAGCAGCCCCACCTCCATCCGGTTTCAAGAGACCCAGTACTTC.

This rearrangement joins TRBV20-1 to TRBJ2-3; unclear D gene. V was cut by 6 bases and J by 0 bases, with 13 bases left in between. The CDR3 runs to 14 residues. Germline CDR1 and CDR2: DFQATT and SNEGSKA (reference sequence). For the CDR3, the DNA is TGCAGTGCAATAGCTTTCGGAAGCACAGATACGCAGTATTTT. Translation: CSAIAFGSTDTQYF.

In its sample, this clonotype was seen a few times. The chain has TRBV4-3 and TRBJ1-5; D unclear. The germline CDR1 and CDR2 sequences are LGHNA and YSLEER. CDR3 length: 15 amino acids. V lost 8 bases and J lost 0, with 14 bases in between. The CDR3 bases are TGCGCCAGCGATAGGGCTTATACTAGCAATCAGCCCCAGCATTTT. Its protein is CASDRAYTSNQPQHF.

The gene calls are TRBV28 and TRBJ2-2; D gene unclear. The CDR3 covers 13 residues. Germline V gene data show CDR1 as MDHEN and CDR2 as SYDVKM. V lost 6 bases and J 2 bases, leaving 7 bases between the germline ends. The CDR3 region has the DNA TGTGCCAGCAGCCTACATAACACCGGGGAGCTGTTTTTT. Translation gives CASSLHNTGELFF.